A single T cell receptor (beta chain) is shown here with its context. The data were taken from a study of OX40 agonist ivuxolimab in advanced cancers. As for the study in general: Patients achieving partial responses numbered three: one hepatocellular carcinoma case and two cutaneous melanoma cases.

The CDR3 is made up of 14 amino acids. Germline V gene lookup returns CDR1 MNHNY and CDR2 SVGAGI (reference sequence). The V end lost 6 bases, the J end lost 2 bases, and 11 bases lay between the germline ends. Clones were sequenced by immunoSEQ multiplex PCR, and TCRdb holds only the in-frame ones, with some missing. The sample lists 65,000 to 80,000 clones, approximately 82% occurring once. Sample: CD4+ or CD8+ T cells sorted from blood, taken in a trial of the OX40 agonist ivuxolimab. The sequence came from an adult with an advanced solid tumor such as melanoma, head and neck, liver or kidney cancer. The chain combines TRBV6-6 with TRBJ1-5; no reliable D call. CDR3 region: CASRKGWGNQPQHF. The CDR3 DNA reads as TGTGCCAGCAGAAAGGGTTGGGGCAATCAGCCCCAGCATTTT.